These 23 T cell receptor beta chains were sequenced from one sample in a study of blood T cell repertoires in COVID-19. The table came from immunoSEQ multiplex PCR; TCRdb's copy has only in-frame clones and leaves some out. Among around 200,000 clones listed, 83% were seen once. Sample: peripheral blood. These TCRs come from a woman in her thirties or forties with active or convalescent COVID-19.

This clone has a handful of counts. The CDR3 nucleotides are TGCGCCAGCAGCCGCTCAGATGTCGGGACCCGGGGGGAAAAACTGTTTTTT. It specifies CASSRSDVGTRGEKLFF. The chain has TRBV5-1 and TRBJ1-4; tentatively, D is TRBD1 (5 bases). This CDR3 spans 17 amino acids. Germline CDR1 and CDR2: SGHRS and YFSETQ. V was pared by 4 bases and J by 8 bases, with 24 bases between.

The rearrangement joins TRBV19 to TRBJ1-4, with D uncertain. V lost 11 bases to trimming and J lost 0 bases, with 13 bases between them. Germline V gene sequence: CDR1 LNHDA, CDR2 SQIVND (reference sequence). CDR3 length equals 14 residues. CDR3 bases: TGTGCCTCAAGAGGAGATTCAACTAATGAAAAACTGTTTTTT. Protein: CASRGDSTNEKLFF.

In its sample, this clone was seen once. The chain links TRBV30 to TRBJ2-3; no definite D call. Trimming left V 3 bases short and J 2 bases short, with 3 bases between. The CDR3 is 11 amino acids. Looked up from germline, CDR1 is GTSNPN and CDR2 is SVGIG (reference sequence). CDR3 in amino acids: CAWSLTDTQYF. The CDR3, as DNA: TGTGCCTGGAGCCTCACAGATACGCAGTATTTT.

The chain joins TRBV27 to TRBJ1-5, with a tentative D call TRBD1 (6 bases). The V and J ends lost 3 bases and 5 bases respectively, with 11 bases between them. This CDR3 comprises 14 residues. Germline V gene sequence: CDR1 MNHEY, CDR2 SMNVEV (reference sequence). As DNA, the CDR3 is TGTGCCAGCAGTTTTACAGGGAGGGATCAGCCCCAGCATTTT. Protein product: CASSFTGRDQPQHF.

There are a few counts of this clone. The chain has TRBV11-2 and TRBJ1-4; tentatively, D is TRBD1 (5 bases). Germline CDR1 and CDR2: SGHAT and FQNNGV. V was cut by 4 bases and J by 4 bases, with 16 bases left in between. This CDR3 has 16 residues. The CDR3: CASSSRWGGGNEKLFF. In DNA, the CDR3 is TGTGCCAGCAGCTCCCGGTGGGGGGGAGGTAATGAAAAACTGTTTTTT. The full variable domain, completed using reference TRBV11-2 and TRBJ1-4, is EAGVAQSPRYKIIEKRQSVAFWCNPISGHATLYWYQQILGQGPKLLIQFQNNGVVDDSQLPKDRFSAERLKGVDSTLKIQPAKLEDSAVYLCASSSRWGGGNEKLFFGSGTQLSVL.

The V call is TRBV28, the J call TRBJ1-1; 7 nucleotides line up with TRBD1. Germline lookup yields CDR1 MDHEN and CDR2 SYDVKM. This CDR3 has 18 residues. The ends lost 4 bases at V and 2 bases at J; junction bases unmatched: 16. For the CDR3, the DNA is TGTGCCAGCAGTTCGGGGACAGACCTAGGACCCTTCAACACTGAAGCTTTCTTT. Its translation: CASSSGTDLGPFNTEAFF.

The table lists this clone with a few counts. V and J are TRBV5-4 and TRBJ1-2, with a tentative D call TRBD1 (6 bases). Per germline, CDR1 SGHNT and CDR2 YYREEE (reference sequence). The CDR3 runs 15 residues. Deletions cut 0 bases from V and 8 bases from J, with 17 bases between. This chain's CDR3 is CASSLDFAGAEGYTF. The CDR3 DNA sequence: TGTGCCAGCAGCTTGGACTTCGCGGGGGCTGAAGGCTACACCTTC.

As to this clone: At one of its ends the junction is not consistent with the germline gene, which may arise from a read error. V gene TRBV7-7 combines with J gene TRBJ2-1; D might be TRBD1 (6 bases). This CDR3 spans 14 amino acids. Germline CDR1 SSHAT, CDR2 FNYEAQ (reference sequence). This CDR3 reads CASSLQGFGNEQFF. CDR3 DNA: TGTGCTAGCAGCTTGCAGGGGTTCGGCAATGAGCAGTTCTTC.

The V gene is TRBV13, the J gene TRBJ1-4, with 9 bases fitting TRBD1. CDR3 size: 18 residues. Germline V CDR1 and CDR2: PRHDT, FYEKMQ (reference sequence). Trimming took 0 bases from V and 4 from J; bases not matched to a gene: 9. In nucleotides, the CDR3 is TGTGCCAGCAGCTTAGGCTGGGGACAGGGATCGGTTAATGAAAAACTGTTTTTT. Protein sequence: CASSLGWGQGSVNEKLFF. Supplemented by reference TRBV13 and TRBJ1-4, the full variable domain reads AAGVIQSPRHLIKEKRETATLKCYPIPRHDTVYWYQQGPGQDPQFLISFYEKMQSDKGSIPDRFSAQQFSDYHSELNMSSLELGDSALYFCASSLGWGQGSVNEKLFFGSGTQLSVL.

This clone has just a few counts. V usage is TRBV28 and J usage is TRBJ1-1; 9 bases fit TRBD1. Germline values: CDR1 MDHEN, CDR2 SYDVKM. Trimming removed 2 bases from V and 3 bases from J; junction bases left unmatched: 7. This CDR3 has 16 residues. CDR3 residues: CASSLILRDRDTEAFF. For the CDR3, the DNA is TGTGCCAGCAGTTTAATACTTCGGGACAGGGACACTGAAGCTTTCTTT.

This chain connects TRBV30 to TRBJ1-1, with D hard to call. V was clipped by 5 bases and J by 1 base, with 14 bases between them. CDR3 length: 14 amino acids. Germline V gene data show CDR1 as GTSNPN and CDR2 as SVGIG (reference sequence). The CDR3 is CAWGTLRRNTEAFF. CDR3 DNA sequence: TGTGCCTGGGGCACTTTGCGAAGGAACACTGAAGCTTTCTTT.

A single count supports this clone. The chain carries TRBV6-4 and TRBJ1-1; the match to TRBD1 covers 8 bases. Germline trimming cut 4 bases from V and 4 bases from J; bases unmatched to any gene: 5. The germline V gene encodes CDR1 MRHNA and CDR2 SNTAGT. The CDR3 runs to 14 residues. CDR3 residues: CASSVGTGGTEAFF. CDR3 bases: TGTGCCAGCAGTGTCGGGACAGGAGGCACTGAAGCTTTCTTT.

Only a few counts were recorded for this clone. This sequence joins TRBV7-2 and TRBJ1-2, with a possible D match to TRBD1 (6 bases). This CDR3 is 14 amino acids long. Trimming took 7 bases from V and 4 from J, leaving 16 bases between them. Germline V gives CDR1 SGHTA, CDR2 FQGNSA. This CDR3 is CASTPGQFVYGYTF. The CDR3 DNA is TGTGCCAGCACCCCGGGACAATTCGTCTATGGCTACACCTTC.

V usage is TRBV6-1 and J usage is TRBJ2-2; D is uncertain. CDR3 length: 13 amino acids. The V gene's germline CDR1 is MNHNS and CDR2 SASEGT. The ends were cut back, 3 bases at V and 3 bases at J, with 5 bases in the middle. The CDR3 bases are TGTGCCAGCAGTGAGCGGTACACCGGGGAGCTGTTTTTT. This encodes CASSERYTGELFF.

Note on this clone: One junction end disagrees with the germline gene, perhaps due to a read error. This specimen includes other DNA sequences encoding the same CDR3. This rearrangement joins TRBV18 to TRBJ2-7, with 10 bases aligning to TRBD2. There are 18 residues in the CDR3. In germline, CDR1 is KGHSH, CDR2 LQKENI. The CDR3 sequence: CASSPEAGTSGNFYEQYF. CDR3 sequence (DNA): TGTGCCAGCTCACCGGAGGCCGGAACTAGCGGGAATTTCTACGAGCAGTATTTC.

The chain links TRBV6-5 to TRBJ2-7; 9 bases match TRBD2. The CDR3 has 14 residues. In germline, CDR1 is MNHEY, CDR2 SVGAGI. V gave up 0 bases and J gave up 6 bases; unmatched junction bases: 3. Written as DNA, the CDR3 is TGTGCCAGCAGTTACTCCGGCGGGAGGGGCGAGCAGTACTTC. It is translated as CASSYSGGRGEQYF.

This rearrangement joins TRBV7-9 to TRBJ1-4, with 7 nucleotides matching TRBD1. The germline V gene has CDR1 SEHNR and CDR2 FQNEAQ (reference sequence). This CDR3 region has 14 residues. J gave up 4 bases and V 5 bases, and 4 bases lay outside the gene matches. The CDR3: CASSRQGLNEKLFF. The CDR3 region has the DNA TGTGCCAGCAGCCGACAGGGCCTTAATGAAAAACTGTTTTTT.

This chain uses TRBV19 with TRBJ2-1, with 9 bases matching TRBD2. V gave up 9 bases and J gave up 5 bases; unmatched junction bases: 5. Per germline, CDR1 LNHDA and CDR2 SQIVND (reference sequence). This CDR3 is built from 13 residues. The CDR3 spells CASRLADHNEQFF. For the CDR3, the DNA is TGTGCCAGCAGACTAGCGGACCACAATGAGCAGTTCTTC.

This chain joins TRBV3-1 (or the pseudogene TRBV3-2) and TRBJ2-1; 11 nucleotides match TRBD1. The CDR3 runs 15 residues. Germline CDR1 and CDR2: LGHDT and YNNKEL (reference sequence). V gave up 4 bases and J gave up 4 bases; unmatched junction bases: 3. The CDR3 DNA is TGTGCCAGCAGCCCCCGGGACAGGGGGTACAATGAGCAGTTCTTC. Protein sequence: CASSPRDRGYNEQFF.

V gene TRBV9 combines with J gene TRBJ2-1; 14 bases are a match to TRBD2. V shed 3 bases, J shed 4 bases, and the junction held 3 bases outside the gene matches. The CDR3 runs to 16 residues. Germline-derived CDR1 and CDR2 are SGDLS and YYNGEE. The CDR3 region has the DNA TGTGCCAGCAGCGAACGACTAGCGGGGGGGTACAATGAGCAGTTCTTC. This encodes CASSERLAGGYNEQFF.

This clone was seen once. The same CDR3 arises from other DNA sequences in this sample as well. The chain has TRBV6-4 and TRBJ2-1; a possible D gene is TRBD2 (7 bases). With 3 bases removed from V and 4 bases from J, the gap between germline ends came to 13 bases. This CDR3 contains 15 residues. Per the germline V gene, CDR1 is MRHNA and CDR2 is SNTAGT. The CDR3 loop is CASSEEGGLYNEQFF. The CDR3, as DNA: TGTGCCAGCAGTGAGGAGGGGGGGCTATACAATGAGCAGTTCTTC.

The V gene is TRBV27, the J gene TRBJ2-2; 9 bases are shared with TRBD1. Per the germline V gene, CDR1 is MNHEY and CDR2 is SMNVEV (reference sequence). The V gene end was trimmed by 3 bases and the J gene end by 7 bases; junction bases not matched to a gene: 3. This CDR3 is 14 amino acids long. The CDR3 DNA follows: TGTGCCAGCAGTTTGGACAGGGGCATCGGGGAGCTGTTTTTT. Its protein product is CASSLDRGIGELFF.

This chain joins TRBV11-3 and TRBJ1-2; no reliable D call. Germline lookup yields CDR1 SGHNT and CDR2 YENEEA. Deletions cut 5 bases from V and 3 bases from J, with 16 bases between. The CDR3 loop spans 15 amino acids. The CDR3 loop reads CASSPTPTADYGYTF. The CDR3, as DNA: TGTGCCAGCAGCCCGACCCCCACGGCGGACTATGGCTACACCTTC.